The 25 T cell receptor beta chains below all came from one sample that was sequenced in a study of cytotoxic CD8 clonotypes in ibrutinib-treated CLL. Clones were read by immunoSEQ multiplex PCR, and TCRdb kept only the in-frame ones, dropping some. This repertoire shows tens of thousands of clones, under 70% found once; its top ten account for roughly 6%. The starting material was PBMCs, obtained after 12 months of ibrutinib treatment. These receptors were obtained from a human donor with chronic lymphocytic leukemia.

This clone was observed a handful of times. The genes are TRBV11-3 and TRBJ2-1; 7 nucleotides match TRBD2. Germline loops: CDR1 SGHNT, CDR2 YENEEA. The J segment lost 7 bases and the V segment lost 2 bases, leaving 8 bases of the junction unmatched. This CDR3 has 15 residues. Written as DNA, the CDR3 is TGTGCCAGCAGCTTATCGGCGGGGGACTTTAATGAGCAGTTCTTC. As protein: CASSLSAGDFNEQFF.

This chain uses TRBV12-2 with TRBJ1-3; the DNA was not compared with TRBD1, the D call given in the table. TRBV12-2 represents a pseudogene. The CDR3 totals 16 residues. CDR3 nucleotides: TGTGCAAGTCGCACCGCAGTCTGTCCCTCTGGAAACACCATATATTTT. As protein: CASRTAVCPSGNTIYF.

This clone was detected once. This chain links TRBV5-4 with TRBJ2-3, with D tentatively TRBD2 (6 bases). The CDR3 runs to 15 residues. V lost 4 bases and J lost 4, with 16 bases in between. Per germline, CDR1 SGHNT and CDR2 YYREEE (reference sequence). The CDR3 spells CASSLGGEVADTQYF. CDR3 nucleotides: TGTGCCAGCAGCCTCGGGGGTGAGGTGGCAGATACGCAGTATTTT.

This rearrangement joins TRBV10-3 to TRBJ1-5; TRBD1 matches 7 bases. The CDR3 sequence is 15 residues long. The germline V gene has CDR1 ENHRY and CDR2 SYGVKD. V lost 2 bases to trimming and J lost 4 bases; unmatched junction nucleotides: 5. CDR3 amino acids: CAISERPGGNQPQHF. The CDR3 DNA follows: TGTGCCATCAGTGAGAGGCCAGGGGGTAATCAGCCCCAGCATTTT.

This chain links TRBV7-2 with TRBJ2-5; 9 bases agree with TRBD2. CDR1 is SGHTA, CDR2 FQGNSA, per germline. This CDR3 region has 15 residues. Trimming at V came to 2 bases and at J to 5 bases, leaving 6 bases not matched to a gene. The CDR3 region is CASSLWRGGKETQYF. As DNA, the CDR3 is TGTGCCAGCAGCTTATGGCGGGGGGGCAAGGAGACCCAGTACTTC.

This chain links TRBV23-1 with TRBJ2-7; TRBD1 agrees at 7 bases. TRBV23-1 is assigned to the ORF class and has an uncertain function. V lost 0 bases, J lost 1 base, and 6 bases stayed unmatched. CDR3 length: 16 residues. CDR3 sequence (DNA): TGCGCCAGCAGTCAATCGGGGACAGTTTTTTCCTACGAGCAGTACTTC. It codes for CASSQSGTVFSYEQYF.

The table lists this clone with a count of one. This chain uses TRBV4-3 with TRBJ2-1, with 8 bases identical to TRBD2. The CDR3 runs 16 residues. The V segment lost 4 bases and the J segment 2 bases; nucleotides outside the gene matches: 7. Germline V gene data show CDR1 as LGHNA and CDR2 as YSLEER. The CDR3, as DNA: TGCGCCAGCAGCCGCAATCGGGGGGGTCCCTACAATGAGCAGTTCTTC. Its translation: CASSRNRGGPYNEQFF.

The rearrangement uses TRBV6-6 and TRBJ1-1; D possibly corresponds to TRBD1 (5 bases). The germline CDR1 and CDR2 sequences are MNHNY and SVGAGI (reference sequence). This CDR3 has 14 amino acids. V lost 4 bases and J lost 4, with 13 bases in between. CDR3 region: CASSFDPGGTEAFF. CDR3 nucleotide sequence: TGTGCCAGCAGTTTCGACCCTGGGGGCACTGAAGCTTTCTTT.

The rearrangement joins TRBV7-2 to TRBJ2-2; TRBD2 aligns across 11 bases. The CDR3 totals 16 residues. CDR1 and CDR2 (germline): SGHTA, FQGNSA. After removal of 1 base from V and 6 bases from J, the junction contained 4 bases not matched to a gene. The CDR3, as DNA: TGTGCCAGCAGCTTAGACTCTAGCGGGGGGCCCGGGGAGCTGTTTTTT. Translating it yields CASSLDSSGGPGELFF. Full variable domain (rest looked up from reference TRBV7-2 and TRBJ2-2): GAGVSQSPSNKVTEKGKDVELRCDPISGHTALYWYRQSLGQGLEFLIYFQGNSAPDKSGLPSDRFSAERTGGSVSTLTIQRTQQEDSAVYLCASSLDSSGGPGELFFGEGSRLTVL.

The J gene is TRBJ1-6, the V gene TRBV7-2, with a tentative D call TRBD1 (5 bases). Germline-derived CDR1 and CDR2 are SGHTA and FQGNSA. Trimming stripped 0 bases from V and 5 bases from J, with 8 bases between. The CDR3 extends over 15 amino acids. CDR3 nucleotides: TGTGCCAGCAGCTTAGCCAGGGCAAATAATTCACCCCTCCACTTT. This gives the protein CASSLARANNSPLHF.

V and J are TRBV5-5 and TRBJ1-2; D is ambiguous. Germline CDR1 SGHKS, CDR2 YYEKEE (reference sequence). The V end lost 0 bases, the J end lost 4 bases, and 7 bases lay between the germline ends. CDR3 size: 13 residues. The chain's CDR3 is CASSLEVVYGYTF. The CDR3, as DNA: TGTGCCAGCAGCTTGGAGGTTGTCTATGGCTACACCTTC.

V gene TRBV6-5 combines with J gene TRBJ2-7, with unresolved D. Trimming stripped 6 bases from V and 0 bases from J, with 15 bases between. Germline values: CDR1 MNHEY, CDR2 SVGAGI. CDR3 length: 15 residues. The CDR3: CASRRDHLSSYEQYF. The DNA of the CDR3 is TGTGCCAGCAGACGTGATCACTTGAGCTCCTACGAGCAGTACTTC.

This chain links TRBV18 with TRBJ1-2, with D maybe TRBD1 (6 bases). CDR3 length: 13 amino acids. Trimming removed 3 bases at V and 4 bases at J, with 9 bases between. CDR1 and CDR2 (germline): KGHSH, LQKENI. CDR3 in amino acids: CASSPDRSYGYTF. CDR3 bases: TGTGCCAGCTCACCTGACAGGAGCTATGGCTACACCTTC.

This chain links TRBV19 with TRBJ1-1; the D is unclear. This CDR3 has 14 amino acids. CDR1 is LNHDA, CDR2 SQIVND, per germline (reference sequence). Trimming shortened V by 6 bases and J by 0 bases, and 11 bases separated the two germline ends. For the CDR3, the DNA is TGTGCCAGTAGGGGCAGCGCGATGAACACTGAAGCTTTCTTT. This encodes CASRGSAMNTEAFF. Variable domain in full (rest from reference TRBV19 and TRBJ1-1): DGGITQSPKYLFRKEGQNVTLSCEQNLNHDAMYWYRQDPGQGLRLIYYSQIVNDFQKGDIAEGYSVSREKKESFPLTVTSAQKNPTAFYLCASRGSAMNTEAFFGQGTRLTVV.

This chain connects TRBV11-2 to TRBJ2-3; the D is unclear. The CDR3 is made up of 13 amino acids. With 3 bases removed from V and 4 bases from J, the gap between germline ends came to 8 bases. From germline, CDR1 is SGHAT and CDR2 FQNNGV. In nucleotides, the CDR3 is TGTGCCAGCAGCTTGGGTGCGGCAGATACGCAGTATTTT. Encoded protein: CASSLGAADTQYF.

V usage is TRBV5-6 and J usage is TRBJ1-1; 8 positions agree with TRBD1. The V and J ends lost 5 bases and 4 bases, in that order; junction bases with no gene match: 19. The length of the CDR3 is 18 residues. Germline CDR1 and CDR2: SGHDT and YYEEEE. DNA for the CDR3: TGTGCCAGCAGGTTGAGACAGGGGTTAGGTTTCCTCATCACTGAAGCTTTCTTT. It encodes CASRLRQGLGFLITEAFF.

This clone was counted between two and nine times. The V and J genes are TRBV30 and TRBJ1-2; 9 positions agree with TRBD1. The CDR3 sequence is 14 residues long. The germline V gene encodes CDR1 GTSNPN and CDR2 SVGIG (reference sequence). V shed 3 bases and J 4 bases; nucleotides not matched to a gene: 6. The CDR3 bases are TGTGCCTGGAGCCTGGGACAGGGTCTCTATGGCTACACCTTC. This encodes CAWSLGQGLYGYTF.

This CDR3 is CASSSFAGGNEQYF. The CDR3 nucleotides read TGTGCCAGCAGCTCCTTTGCGGGGGGAAACGAGCAGTACTTC. The chain carries TRBV7-8 and TRBJ2-7; 8 bases map to TRBD2. The CDR3 sequence is 14 residues long. In germline, CDR1 is SGHVS, CDR2 FQNEAQ. V was pared by 4 bases and J by 5 bases, with 7 bases of the junction left unmatched.

The table lists this clone with a few counts. In DNA form, the CDR3 reads TGCAGCGTTAGGGCAGGGATGAGGAGGACCCAGTACTTC. It codes for CSVRAGMRRTQYF. J is TRBJ2-5 and V is TRBV29-1, with a tentative D call TRBD1 (5 bases). CDR3 length: 13 residues. The V gene lost 5 bases and the J gene lost 7 bases, with 17 bases spanning the gap. The germline CDR1 and CDR2 sequences are SQVTM and ANQGSEA.

Only one count was recorded for this clone. CDR3 DNA: TGTGCCAGCAGCTTAACGGGGCAGCGTAATGAAAAACTGTTTTTT. It specifies CASSLTGQRNEKLFF. The chain couples TRBV7-3 to TRBJ1-4; possible D gene TRBD1, 5 bases. The germline V and J ends were trimmed by 0 bases and 4 bases, with 9 bases remaining between them. CDR3 size: 15 residues. Per germline, CDR1 SGHTA and CDR2 FQGTGA.

The chain couples TRBV11-2 to TRBJ2-7, with D unresolved. The CDR3 covers 15 residues. Germline V gene sequence: CDR1 SGHAT, CDR2 FQNNGV. Trimming stripped 5 bases from V and 5 bases from J, with 19 bases between. The CDR3 loop is CASSGFIRQSNEQYF. In DNA, the CDR3 is TGTGCCAGCAGCGGGTTCATCCGTCAGAGTAACGAGCAGTACTTC.

This chain links TRBV7-9 with TRBJ1-1; D is unclear. Germline CDR1 SEHNR, CDR2 FQNEAQ (reference sequence). The V end was cut by 4 bases, the J end by 6 bases, with 9 bases between. The CDR3 has 12 amino acids. The CDR3 protein is CASSWVRSEAFF. In DNA form, the CDR3 reads TGTGCCAGCAGCTGGGTCCGTTCTGAAGCTTTCTTT.

The chain combines TRBV7-6 with TRBJ2-6; the match to TRBD1 covers 10 bases. Germline V CDR1 and CDR2: SGHVS, FNYEAQ. V shed 5 bases and J 2 bases; nucleotides not matched to a gene: 12. The CDR3 is 19 residues long. The CDR3 bases are TGTGCCAGCAGCCTAATCGTCGGACAGGGGGTGCCTGGGGCCAACGTCCTGACTTTC. It is translated as CASSLIVGQGVPGANVLTF.

V usage is TRBV15 and J usage is TRBJ2-1; TRBD1 or TRBD2 may be the D gene (5 bases each). V lost 6 bases and J 0 bases, leaving 15 bases between the germline ends. This CDR3 is built from 16 residues. The germline V gene encodes CDR1 LNHNV and CDR2 YYDKDF (reference sequence). The CDR3 nucleotides are TGTGCCACCAGTACTAGGGGCTTAAGCTCCTACAATGAGCAGTTCTTC. This gives the protein CATSTRGLSSYNEQFF.

The rearrangement joins TRBV7-2 to TRBJ1-5; D is uncertain. This CDR3 comprises 15 residues. The V gene's germline CDR1 is SGHTA and CDR2 FQGNSA. The ends were cut back, 5 bases at V and 4 bases at J, with 15 bases in the middle. DNA for the CDR3: TGTGCCAGCAGCGTCGCTGGGTTGACAAATCAGCCCCAGCATTTT. Protein product: CASSVAGLTNQPQHF. Complete variable domain (other parts from reference TRBV7-2 and TRBJ1-5): GAGVSQSPSNKVTEKGKDVELRCDPISGHTALYWYRQSLGQGLEFLIYFQGNSAPDKSGLPSDRFSAERTGGSVSTLTIQRTQQEDSAVYLCASSVAGLTNQPQHFGDGTRLSIL.